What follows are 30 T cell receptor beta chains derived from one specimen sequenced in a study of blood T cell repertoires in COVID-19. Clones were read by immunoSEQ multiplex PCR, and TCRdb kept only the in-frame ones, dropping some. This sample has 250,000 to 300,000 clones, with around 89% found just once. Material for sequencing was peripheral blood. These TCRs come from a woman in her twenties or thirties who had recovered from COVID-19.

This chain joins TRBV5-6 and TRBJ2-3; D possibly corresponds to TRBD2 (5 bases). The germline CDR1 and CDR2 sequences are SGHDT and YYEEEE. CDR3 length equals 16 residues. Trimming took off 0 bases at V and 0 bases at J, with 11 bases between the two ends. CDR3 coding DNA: TGTGCCAGCAGCTTGGGGCTGGGCGGGAGCACAGATACGCAGTATTTT. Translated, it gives CASSLGLGGSTDTQYF.

CDR3 in amino acids: CASSPRLASSYNEQFF. In nucleotides, the CDR3 is TGTGCCAGCAGTCCAAGACTAGCGAGCTCCTACAATGAGCAGTTCTTC. The chain carries TRBV27 and TRBJ2-1; 8 bases map to TRBD2. In germline, CDR1 is MNHEY, CDR2 SMNVEV (reference sequence). The length of the CDR3 is 16 residues. V shed 5 bases, J shed 0 bases, and the junction held 6 bases outside the gene matches.

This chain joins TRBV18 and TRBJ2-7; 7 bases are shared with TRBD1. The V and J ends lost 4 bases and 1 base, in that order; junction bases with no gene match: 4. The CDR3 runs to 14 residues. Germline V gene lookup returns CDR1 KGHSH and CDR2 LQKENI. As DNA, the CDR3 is TGTGCCAGCTCACTGACAGGGTTGTCCTACGAGCAGTACTTC. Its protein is CASSLTGLSYEQYF. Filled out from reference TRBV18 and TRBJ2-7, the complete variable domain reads NAGVMQNPRHLVRRRGQEARLRCSPMKGHSHVYWYRQLPEEGLKFMVYLQKENIIDESGMPKERFSAEFPKEGPSILRIQQVVRGDSAAYFCASSLTGLSYEQYFGPGTRLTVT.

The DNA of the CDR3 is TGTGCCAGTAGAACACAGGGTAGCAATCAGCCCCAGCATTTT. Residues: CASRTQGSNQPQHF. The V and J genes are TRBV19 and TRBJ1-5; D might be TRBD1 (6 bases). This CDR3 region has 14 residues. Deletions cut 6 bases from V and 0 bases from J, with 9 bases between. Germline V gives CDR1 LNHDA, CDR2 SQIVND (reference sequence). The variable domain in full, completed from reference TRBV19 and TRBJ1-5, reads DGGITQSPKYLFRKEGQNVTLSCEQNLNHDAMYWYRQDPGQGLRLIYYSQIVNDFQKGDIAEGYSVSREKKESFPLTVTSAQKNPTAFYLCASRTQGSNQPQHFGDGTRLSIL.

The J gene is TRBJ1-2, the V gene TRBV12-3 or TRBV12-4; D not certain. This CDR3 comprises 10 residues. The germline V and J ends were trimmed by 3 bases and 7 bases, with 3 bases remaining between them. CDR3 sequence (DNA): TGTGCCAGCAGTTTCGGTGGCTACACCTTC. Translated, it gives CASSFGGYTF.

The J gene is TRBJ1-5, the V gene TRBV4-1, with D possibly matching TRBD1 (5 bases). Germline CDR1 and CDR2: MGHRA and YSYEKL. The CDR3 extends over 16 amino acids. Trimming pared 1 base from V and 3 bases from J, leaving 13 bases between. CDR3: CASSQAWGRDNQPQHF. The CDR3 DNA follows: TGCGCCAGCAGCCAAGCGTGGGGCAGGGACAATCAGCCCCAGCATTTT.

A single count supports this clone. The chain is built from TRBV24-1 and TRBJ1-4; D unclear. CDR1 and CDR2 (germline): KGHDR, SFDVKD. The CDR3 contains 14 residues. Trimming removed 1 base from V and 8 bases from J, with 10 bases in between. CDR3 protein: CATSDFRAPEKLFF. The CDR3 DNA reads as TGTGCCACCAGTGATTTCCGAGCACCCGAAAAACTGTTTTTT.

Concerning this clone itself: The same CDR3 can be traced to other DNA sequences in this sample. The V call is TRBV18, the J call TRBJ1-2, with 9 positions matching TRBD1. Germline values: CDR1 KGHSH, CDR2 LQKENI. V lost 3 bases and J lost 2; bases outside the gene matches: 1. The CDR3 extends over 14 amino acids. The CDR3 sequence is CASSPGQGNYGYTF. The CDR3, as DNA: TGTGCCAGCTCACCCGGACAGGGGAACTATGGCTACACCTTC. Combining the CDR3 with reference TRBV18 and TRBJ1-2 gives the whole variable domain NAGVMQNPRHLVRRRGQEARLRCSPMKGHSHVYWYRQLPEEGLKFMVYLQKENIIDESGMPKERFSAEFPKEGPSILRIQQVVRGDSAAYFCASSPGQGNYGYTFGSGTRLTVV.

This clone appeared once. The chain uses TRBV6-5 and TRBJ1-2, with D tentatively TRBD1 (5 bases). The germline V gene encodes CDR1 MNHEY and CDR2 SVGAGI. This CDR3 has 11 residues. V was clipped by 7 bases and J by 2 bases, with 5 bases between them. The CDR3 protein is CASTGNYGYTF. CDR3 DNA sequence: TGTGCCAGCACAGGGAACTATGGCTACACCTTC.

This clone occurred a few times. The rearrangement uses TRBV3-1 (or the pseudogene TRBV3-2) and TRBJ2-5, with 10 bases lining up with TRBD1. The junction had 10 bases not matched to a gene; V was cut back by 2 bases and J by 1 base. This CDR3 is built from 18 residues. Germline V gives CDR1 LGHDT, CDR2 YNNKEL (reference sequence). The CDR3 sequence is CASSQRGQGPISQETQYF. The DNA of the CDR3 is TGTGCCAGCAGCCAAAGGGGACAGGGGCCTATCTCCCAAGAGACCCAGTACTTC.

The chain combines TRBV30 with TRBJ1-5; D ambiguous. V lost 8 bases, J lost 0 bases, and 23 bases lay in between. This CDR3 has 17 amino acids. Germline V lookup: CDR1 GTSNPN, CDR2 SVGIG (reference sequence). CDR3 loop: CARRTSRGKYSNQPQHF. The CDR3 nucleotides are TGTGCCCGACGAACCTCACGGGGAAAGTATAGCAATCAGCCCCAGCATTTT.

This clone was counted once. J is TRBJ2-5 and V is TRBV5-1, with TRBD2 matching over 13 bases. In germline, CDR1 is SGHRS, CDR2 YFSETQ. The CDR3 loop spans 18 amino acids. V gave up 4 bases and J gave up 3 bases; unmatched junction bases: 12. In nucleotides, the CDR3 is TGCGCCAGCAGCCCCTCATGGGGGGGGACTAGCGGGAAAGAGACCCAGTACTTC. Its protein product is CASSPSWGGTSGKETQYF.

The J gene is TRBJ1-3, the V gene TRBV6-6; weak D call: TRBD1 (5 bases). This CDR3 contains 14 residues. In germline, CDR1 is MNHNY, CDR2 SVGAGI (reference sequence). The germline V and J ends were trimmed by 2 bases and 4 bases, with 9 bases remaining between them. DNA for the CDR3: TGTGCCAGCAGTTACCTACAGGAGGGAAACACCATATATTTT. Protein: CASSYLQEGNTIYF.

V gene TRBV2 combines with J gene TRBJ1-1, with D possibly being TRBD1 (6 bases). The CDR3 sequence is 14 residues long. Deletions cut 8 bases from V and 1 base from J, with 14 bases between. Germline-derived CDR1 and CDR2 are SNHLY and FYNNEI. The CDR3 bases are TGTGCCAGCGGAGGACAGCTGACGAACACTGAAGCTTTCTTT. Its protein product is CASGGQLTNTEAFF.

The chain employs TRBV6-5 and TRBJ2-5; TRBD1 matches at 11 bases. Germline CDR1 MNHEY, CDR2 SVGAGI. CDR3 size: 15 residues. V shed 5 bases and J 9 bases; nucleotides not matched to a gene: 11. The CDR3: CASSTRGQGGRAQYF. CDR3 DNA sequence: TGTGCCAGCAGTACTCGGGGACAGGGGGGCAGGGCCCAGTACTTC.

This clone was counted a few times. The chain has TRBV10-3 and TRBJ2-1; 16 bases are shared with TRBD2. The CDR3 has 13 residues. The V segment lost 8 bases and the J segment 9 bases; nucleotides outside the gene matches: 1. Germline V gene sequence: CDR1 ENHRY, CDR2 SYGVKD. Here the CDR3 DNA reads TGTGCCATCGGGACTAGCGGGGGGGCTGAGCAGTTCTTC. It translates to CAIGTSGGAEQFF.

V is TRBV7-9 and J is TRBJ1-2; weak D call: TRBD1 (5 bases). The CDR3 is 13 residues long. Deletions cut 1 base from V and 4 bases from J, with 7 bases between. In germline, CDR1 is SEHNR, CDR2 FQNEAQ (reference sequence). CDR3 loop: CASSLVDSYGYTF. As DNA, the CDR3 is TGTGCCAGCAGCTTAGTTGACAGCTATGGCTACACCTTC. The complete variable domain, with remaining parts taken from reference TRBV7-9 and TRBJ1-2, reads DTGVSQNPRHKITKRGQNVTFRCDPISEHNRLYWYRQTLGQGPEFLTYFQNEAQLEKSRLLSDRFSAERPKGSFSTLEIQRTEQGDSAMYLCASSLVDSYGYTFGSGTRLTVV.

The CDR3 here is CASLDSPYEQYF. The DNA for the CDR3 is TGTGCCAGCCTAGATTCTCCCTACGAGCAGTACTTC. The chain carries TRBV2 and TRBJ2-7; D is unresolved. Trimming cost V 8 bases and J 2 bases, with 10 bases left between them. The CDR3 consists of 12 residues. Germline values: CDR1 SNHLY, CDR2 FYNNEI.

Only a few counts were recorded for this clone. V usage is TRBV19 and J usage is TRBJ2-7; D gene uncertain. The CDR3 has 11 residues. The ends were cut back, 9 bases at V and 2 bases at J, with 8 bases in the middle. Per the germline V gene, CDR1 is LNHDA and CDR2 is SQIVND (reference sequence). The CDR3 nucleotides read TGTGCCAGCGGGTACACCTACGAGCAGTACTTC. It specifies CASGYTYEQYF.

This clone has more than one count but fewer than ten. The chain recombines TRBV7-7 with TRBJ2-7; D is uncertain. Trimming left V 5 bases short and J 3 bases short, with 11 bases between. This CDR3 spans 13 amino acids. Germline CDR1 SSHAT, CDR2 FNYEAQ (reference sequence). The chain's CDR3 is CASSTNVGYEQYF. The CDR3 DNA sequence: TGTGCCAGCAGCACGAATGTCGGCTACGAGCAGTACTTC.

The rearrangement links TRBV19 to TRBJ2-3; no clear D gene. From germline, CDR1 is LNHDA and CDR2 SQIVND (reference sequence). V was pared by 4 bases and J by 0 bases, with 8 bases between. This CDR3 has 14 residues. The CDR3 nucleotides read TGTGCCAGTAGTAACAGTGCTAGCACAGATACGCAGTATTTT. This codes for CASSNSASTDTQYF.

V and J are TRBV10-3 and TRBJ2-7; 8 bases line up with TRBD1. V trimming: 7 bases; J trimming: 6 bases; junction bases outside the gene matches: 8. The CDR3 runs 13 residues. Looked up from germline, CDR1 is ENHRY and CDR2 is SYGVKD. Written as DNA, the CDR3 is TGTGCCATCACCGATGGACAGGGCGGCGAGCAGTACTTC. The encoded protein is CAITDGQGGEQYF.

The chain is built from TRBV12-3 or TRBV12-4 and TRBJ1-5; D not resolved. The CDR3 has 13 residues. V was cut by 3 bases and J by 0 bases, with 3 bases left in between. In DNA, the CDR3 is TGTGCCAGCAGTTTCGGTAGCAATCAGCCCCAGCATTTT. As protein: CASSFGSNQPQHF.

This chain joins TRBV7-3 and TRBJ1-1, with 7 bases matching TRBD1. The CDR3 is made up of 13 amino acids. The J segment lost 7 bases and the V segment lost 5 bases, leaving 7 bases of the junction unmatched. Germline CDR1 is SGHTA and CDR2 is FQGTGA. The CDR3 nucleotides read TGTGCCAGCAGCCCCGGGACAGCTTTTGAAGCTTTCTTT. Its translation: CASSPGTAFEAFF.

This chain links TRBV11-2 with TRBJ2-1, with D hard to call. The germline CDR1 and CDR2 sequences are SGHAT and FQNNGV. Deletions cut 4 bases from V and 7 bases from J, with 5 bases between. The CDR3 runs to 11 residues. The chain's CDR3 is CASSSGNEQFF. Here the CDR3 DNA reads TGTGCCAGCAGCTCCGGGAATGAGCAGTTCTTC.

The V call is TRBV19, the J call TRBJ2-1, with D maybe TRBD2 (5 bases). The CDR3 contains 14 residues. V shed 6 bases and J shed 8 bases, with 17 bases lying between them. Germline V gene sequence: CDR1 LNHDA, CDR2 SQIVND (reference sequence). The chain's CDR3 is CASSDSRVRDEQFF. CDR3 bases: TGTGCCAGTAGCGACTCGAGGGTAAGGGATGAGCAGTTCTTC.

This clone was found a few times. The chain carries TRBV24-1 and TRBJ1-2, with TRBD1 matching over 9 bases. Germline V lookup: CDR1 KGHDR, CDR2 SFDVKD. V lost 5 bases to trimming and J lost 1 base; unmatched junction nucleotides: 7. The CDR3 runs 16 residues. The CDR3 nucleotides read TGTGCCACCAGTGCTCCGGGGACAGGGCTTAACTATGGCTACACCTTC. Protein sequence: CATSAPGTGLNYGYTF.

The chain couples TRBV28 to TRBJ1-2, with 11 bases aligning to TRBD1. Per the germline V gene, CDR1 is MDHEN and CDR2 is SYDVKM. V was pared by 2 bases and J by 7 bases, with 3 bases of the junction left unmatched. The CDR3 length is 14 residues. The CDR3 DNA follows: TGTGCCAGCAGTTTACCGGGACAGGGGGTTGGCTACACCTTC. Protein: CASSLPGQGVGYTF.

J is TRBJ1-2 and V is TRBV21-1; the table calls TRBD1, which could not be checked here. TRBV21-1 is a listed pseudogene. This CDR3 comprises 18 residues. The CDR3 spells CASSKGNRGPDKIYGYTF. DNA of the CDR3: TGTGCCAGCAGCAAAGGGAACAGGGGGCCCGACAAGATCTATGGCTACACCTTC.

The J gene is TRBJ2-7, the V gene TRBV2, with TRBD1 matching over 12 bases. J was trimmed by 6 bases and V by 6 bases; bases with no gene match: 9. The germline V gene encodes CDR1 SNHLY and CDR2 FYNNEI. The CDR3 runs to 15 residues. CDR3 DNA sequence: TGTGCCAGCAGGCGGACCGGGACAGGGGGCAGCGAGCAGTACTTC. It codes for CASRRTGTGGSEQYF.